This T cell receptor beta chain emerged from a study of blood T cell repertoires in COVID-19. CDR1 and CDR2 (germline): MDHEN, SYDVKM. The CDR3 is 18 residues long. V trimming: 5 bases; J trimming: 2 bases; junction bases outside the gene matches: 12. Method: immunoSEQ multiplex PCR; TCRdb's copy keeps in-frame clones and lacks some. The data hold some 100,000 clones, with about 90% observed a single time. The source material was peripheral blood. The TCR sequence derives from a woman aged 30 to 39 with acute or convalescent COVID-19. V gene TRBV28 combines with J gene TRBJ2-7, with TRBD2 matching over 13 bases. The CDR3: CASSGGGLAGWETYEQYF. The CDR3 DNA reads as TGTGCCAGCAGTGGAGGGGGACTAGCGGGGTGGGAGACCTACGAGCAGTACTTC.